What follows describes a single T cell receptor (beta chain). No cognate antigen has been identified for it. The junction differs from germline at one of its ends, possibly a read error. This sample also contains other DNA sequences that code for the same CDR3. This sample was included in a study of cytomegalovirus exposure and HLA in healthy donors (dated by TCRdb to about 2017). Concerning the study at large: According to an earlier analysis of 587 of the donors, about 170 million T cells yielded 100 million or so unique TCR beta sequences and around 280 Gb of sequence data. An early release covering around 630 HLA-typed donors comprised approximately 300 gigabases of sequencing data and around 80 million unique TCR sequences. Of the roughly 400 genotyped donors, 70% to 90% were placed in the genetic ancestry cluster associated with self-reported Caucasian donors. The study aimed to test whether signatures of past pathogen exposure could be identified by cataloging public T cell receptors. The study profiled the T cell repertoires of under 850 subjects by immunosequencing and related them to cytomegalovirus serostatus. Along with the approximately 700-subject first cohort, a separate validation cohort of over a hundred different subjects was used. To predict cytomegalovirus infection status, the study brought together high-throughput TCR immunosequencing, statistical association of individual TCRs with disease status, and machine learning. A later analysis re-examined previously published TCR beta repertoires from 500 to 700 donors and added high-resolution HLA genotyping to investigate patterns of TCR occurrence. The later analysis used no new phenotypic data to find candidate immune exposures, relying instead on TCR beta sequences and their occurrence across donors. An earlier analysis of around 580 of the donors used high-throughput TCR beta sequencing to judge whether each TCR beta V gene segment behaved as functional or pseudogenic. Donor age, sex, ethnicity and CMV serostatus were compiled alongside the repertoire data. A later genetic analysis used genome-wide SNP genotypes for about 60% of the roughly 670 donors, treating that subset as a discovery cohort. All discovery cohort repertoires had been generated using a single sequencing platform. Class I and class II HLA loci were covered by the typing at four-digit resolution. The number of typed donors differed by locus: about 629-630 for A, B, C, DRB1 and DQB1; about 520 for DQA1; over 600 for DPA1; and around 450 for DPB1. About five DR-DQ haplotypes were treated as single units for association and clustering because of strong linkage in the cohort. Across 300 to 400 genotyped donors of the cohort, an average of approximately 200,000 unique TCR beta nucleotide sequences per donor were sequenced, and roughly a sixth of those sequences were non-productive. On the study overall, not on this receptor specifically: Most CMV-associated TCR beta chains appeared to be HLA-restricted in a later analysis, and the HLA associations seemed to be driven largely by CMV exposure. When HLA alleles, especially DR and DQ, strongly co-occurred, TCR associations were difficult to assign to individual alleles. A later genetic analysis reported fewer N-insertions in productive TCRs among donors in an Asian-associated ancestry cluster than the roughly 700-donor mean. In an earlier analysis of around 500 of the donors, most TCR beta V segments appeared in productive rearrangements about 87% or about 30% of the time, broadly matching IMGT annotations. A group of highly shared sequence variants was considered likely to be a technical artifact of the sequencing pipeline. In a later analysis, the rate of TCR association differed among HLA loci, with DRB1 alleles having the most associated TCRs and HLA-C alleles having the fewest. HLA typing was unavailable for some donors at each locus, so association tests used only the typed subset. At a false discovery rate of 0.05, a later analysis linked under 20,000 TCR beta sequences to specific HLA alleles. In a later analysis, several top co-occurrence clusters were reported to appear linked to parvovirus B19, influenza, CMV and Epstein-Barr virus. A few of the identified cytomegalovirus-associated TCR beta chains were confirmed in vitro to be specific for cytomegalovirus antigens. It was suggested by the authors that the approach could potentially be generalized to other disease states and immunological phenotypes. Correlated functional status among segregating V segments might be attributable to linkage disequilibrium, but an unknown experimental factor could not be ruled out. A further reported finding was that TCR beta sequences accurately predicted the HLA-A and HLA-B alleles for most subjects in the first cohort. The study listed 164 TCR beta chains as associated with cytomegalovirus. A later genetic analysis associated a missense DCLRE1C variant with V-gene and J-gene trimming of TCR beta chains, and an independent cohort replicated the association. In a later analysis, HLA-associated TCR beta chains showed more clonal expansion and lower generation probabilities than non-associated chains that were equally common. Some IMGT-functional V segments, including TRBV6-2 and TRBV6-3, could not be told apart with the 87-base-pair reads, so those segments were excluded. The only immune exposure information available for the cohort was CMV serostatus. Seventeen rarely observed V segments, including chromosome 9 orphons, were excluded from the earlier analysis of just under 600 of the donors because counts were too low. Cytomegalovirus status was reported to be diagnosed by the classifier with high specificity and sensitivity in both the original and validation cohorts. Across donors, most TCR sequences were observed very rarely, whereas some public TCRs were present in many individuals. Only TCR beta chains were sequenced in this cohort, and the absence of alpha or paired-chain data limited detectable features. The presence/absence analyses assumed that sequencing depth was roughly uniform across donors, and that assumption may not be true.

In total, more than 500 healthy bone marrow donors made up the cohort. At the time of sampling, every cohort member was nominally healthy, though immune exposures that went unrecorded were likely present. The donor tested CMV seropositive and was one of the 289 seropositive cohort members. Every donor gave a peripheral blood sample, and the peripheral blood mononuclear cells from that sample were used for TCR beta sequencing. Genomic DNA was extracted from the blood cell samples with the Qiagen DNeasy Blood Extraction Kit. The CDR3 goes from the cysteine to the phenylalanine over 13 residues. Only the CDR3 portion is preserved as DNA: 39 bases, with reading frame beginning at the first base. Looking up the germline V gene (reference sequence) yields CDR1 LNHDA and CDR2 SQIVND. The library was made by the immunoSEQ multiplex PCR assay. For the multiplex PCR, a mixture combining 60 forward primers for TCR Vbeta segments and 13 reverse primers for TCR Jbeta segments was used. A multiplex PCR assay on genomic DNA amplified the CDR3 region of rearranged TCR beta genes. Amplified TCR beta libraries were sequenced as 87-base-pair reads on the Illumina HiSeq System. As for the authors' bioinformatics: Across the 700 or so repertoires, a later analysis counted some 81 million unique TCR beta chains, approximately 12 million of which were shared by at least two donors. Raw reads were error-corrected and collapsed into unique sequences with a nearest-neighbor algorithm that merged closely related sequences to remove PCR and sequencing errors. To assign V, D and J gene segments, CDR3 sequences were aligned to IMGT reference sequences. Each retained sequence needed at least a six-nucleotide match to both a V gene segment and a J gene segment. A rearrangement counted as productive if the CDR3 had no stop codons and remained in frame with V and J, and every other rearrangement counted as non-productive. Following IMGT convention, CDR3 was defined as the stretch from the second conserved V-encoded cysteine to the conserved J-encoded phenylalanine. Sequences without an unambiguous match to a single V gene segment were excluded from the earlier analysis of several hundred of the donors. An earlier analysis of 587 of the donors classified V segments as functional when productive rearrangements were above 56.7% and as segregating when the standard deviation between donors was above 5%. A statistical classification framework was developed to diagnose cytomegalovirus status using the catalog of TCR beta chain sequences. A later analysis assigned V and J genes by comparing TCR nucleotide sequences with IMGT/GENE-DB human TR gene sequences. Using the TCRdist pipeline, a later analysis assigned CDR3 sequences along with most-parsimonious VDJ recombination scenarios. In a later analysis, every TCR beta chain was defined by the combination of its CDR3 amino acid sequence and its V-gene family, and reads without a unique V-gene family were dropped. As a way to deal with suspected cross-contamination and a sequencing artifact, a later analysis dropped 500 to 700 nucleotide sequences that were highly shared and had low generation probability. In a later analysis, a clonal expansion index for each public chain was calculated from normalized within-repertoire ranks of inferred template counts. A later analysis computed generation probabilities with a VDJ recombination model fitted to out-of-frame rearrangements, and checked the results against IGoR. Hypergeometric tests were used in a later analysis to score TCR-TCR, TCR-HLA and TCR-CMV co-occurrence, with a repertoire-size bias correction applied to the TCR pairs. In a later analysis, false discovery rates were estimated by permuting HLA or CMV assignments 20 times. A later analysis grouped co-occurring TCRs with DBSCAN, adding TCRdist sequence similarity when clustering within HLA-allele-positive subsets. For co-occurrence clustering, repertoires with fewer than 30,000 or more than 120,000 public chains were excluded, along with five repertoires with anomalous nucleotide sharing. TCRdb limited this immuneACCESS table to in-frame rearrangements with V and J called. A share of clones is missing; checked studies link under half to unresolved V genes, and the rest is unexplained. V and J calls and clone size are those listed in that table; D and trimming were worked out from the DNA. Recorded for this sample are 90,000 or so clones; roughly 73% of them occurred a single time. In total, the top ten clones hold 4% to 5.5% of the sample.

The chain is made from TRBV19 and TRBJ2-7; 8 bases in the junction line up with TRBD2. The receptor's source is a male donor in good health and CMV-seropositive. Specimen: PBMCs. The nucleotide sequence is TGTGCCAGTAAGCGGGAGAGCTCCTACGAGCAGTATTTC. This yields the protein CASKRESSYEQYF.